This T cell receptor beta chain was identified in a study of CDR3 diversity in severe acne (dated by TCRdb to the late 2010s). The library was obtained by PCR. The reads were generated on an Illumina HiSeq 2000. TCRdb reanalyzed the raw reads on its own, using fastp at Q25 for trimming and MiXCR for clone calling, and kept in-frame beta chains. A single entry per CDR3 protein holds the most common genes and DNA from its merged rows. The sample includes about 90,000 distinct CDR3 sequences, with 45% to 55% observed a single time. 11% of the sample belongs to the ten largest clones. From the cysteine through the phenylalanine, the CDR3 covers 15 amino acids. Just CDR3 DNA is preserved here, 45 bases in frame from base 1. The germline V end is reduced by 4 bases and the J end by 5 bases; junction bases left unmatched: 3. Reading the germline V gene gives CDR1 LGHNA and CDR2 YSLEER. This clonotype was found a few times. Its antigen is not yet known. No base-level quality is on record; no much larger clone is a single base apart.

The sequencing sample was made of blood. This receptor chain uses TRBV4-3 and TRBJ2-1, with TRBD2 identical over 12 junction bases. This receptor was identified in a male donor with severe acne vulgaris. The CDR3 loop reads CASSLWTSGNNEQFF. The nucleotides are TGCGCCAGCAGCCTCTGGACTAGCGGGAACAATGAGCAGTTCTTC.